This T cell receptor beta chain was identified during a study of T-cell reconstitution after alpha-beta-depleted transplantation in children. Study-wide results and caveats: About two months after transplant, alpha-beta T cells reportedly came from several hundred expanded graft clones. It was surviving recipient T cells and thymic progenitors that gave some patients high TCRbeta diversity at day 60. When one year had passed after transplant, most T-cell counts and diversity came from newly produced T cells.

Germline CDR1 is SNHLY and CDR2 is FYNNEI. The V gene end was trimmed by 5 bases and the J gene end by 8 bases; junction bases not matched to a gene: 9. The CDR3 runs to 14 residues. The sample holds a few counts of this clonotype. Antigen specificity is unknown. A library of TCRbeta sequences, prepared with unique molecular identifiers, was generated. TCRdb itself ran the PCR reads through MiXCR, one entry per CDR3 protein. The sample shows under 85,000 distinct CDR3 sequences, 15% to 20% of them seen only once. This clonotype originated in a male patient between 2 and 10 years old who had a stem cell transplant for acute lymphoblastic leukemia, so the T cells may come from the graft donor. The source material was PBMCs, mostly from graft donor cells, sampled 360 days after TCRalphabeta/CD19-depleted stem cell transplant. V is TRBV2 and J is TRBJ1-2; 9 bases are a match to TRBD1. The CDR3 loop reads CASSPRTGVSGYTF. Written as DNA, the CDR3 is TGTGCCAGCAGTCCTCGGACAGGGGTATCGGGCTACACCTTC.